The sequence of this TCR beta chain was determined in a study of early T cells in non-severe SARS-CoV-2 infection. Across the whole study: Sequencing was performed on bulk RNA from unsorted whole blood, leaving chains unpaired.

Ten or more counts support this clonotype. The antigen is undetermined. The junction had 6 bases not matched to a gene; V was cut back by 3 bases and J by 2 bases. This CDR3 is 15 amino acids long. Unique molecular identifiers were attached to individual cDNA molecules. TCRdb redid the calling of the 5' RACE reads with MiXCR, one entry per CDR3 protein. There are around 80,000 distinct CDR3 sequences in the sample; 13% occur only once, and 6% lies in the top ten. Study results and limitations: Reliance on VDJdb matching favored anti-spike CD8 responses; private and CD4 specificities were missed.

The sequence came from an adult who was a healthcare worker with PCR-confirmed SARS-CoV-2 infection or an uninfected control (not recorded which). This chain uses TRBV12-3 or TRBV12-4 with TRBJ2-7; TRBD1 aligns across 8 bases. Sequenced sample: whole blood. Here the CDR3 reads CASSFSLRGPYEQYF. DNA of the CDR3: TGTGCCAGCAGTTTTTCCCTCAGGGGGCCCTACGAGCAGTACTTC.